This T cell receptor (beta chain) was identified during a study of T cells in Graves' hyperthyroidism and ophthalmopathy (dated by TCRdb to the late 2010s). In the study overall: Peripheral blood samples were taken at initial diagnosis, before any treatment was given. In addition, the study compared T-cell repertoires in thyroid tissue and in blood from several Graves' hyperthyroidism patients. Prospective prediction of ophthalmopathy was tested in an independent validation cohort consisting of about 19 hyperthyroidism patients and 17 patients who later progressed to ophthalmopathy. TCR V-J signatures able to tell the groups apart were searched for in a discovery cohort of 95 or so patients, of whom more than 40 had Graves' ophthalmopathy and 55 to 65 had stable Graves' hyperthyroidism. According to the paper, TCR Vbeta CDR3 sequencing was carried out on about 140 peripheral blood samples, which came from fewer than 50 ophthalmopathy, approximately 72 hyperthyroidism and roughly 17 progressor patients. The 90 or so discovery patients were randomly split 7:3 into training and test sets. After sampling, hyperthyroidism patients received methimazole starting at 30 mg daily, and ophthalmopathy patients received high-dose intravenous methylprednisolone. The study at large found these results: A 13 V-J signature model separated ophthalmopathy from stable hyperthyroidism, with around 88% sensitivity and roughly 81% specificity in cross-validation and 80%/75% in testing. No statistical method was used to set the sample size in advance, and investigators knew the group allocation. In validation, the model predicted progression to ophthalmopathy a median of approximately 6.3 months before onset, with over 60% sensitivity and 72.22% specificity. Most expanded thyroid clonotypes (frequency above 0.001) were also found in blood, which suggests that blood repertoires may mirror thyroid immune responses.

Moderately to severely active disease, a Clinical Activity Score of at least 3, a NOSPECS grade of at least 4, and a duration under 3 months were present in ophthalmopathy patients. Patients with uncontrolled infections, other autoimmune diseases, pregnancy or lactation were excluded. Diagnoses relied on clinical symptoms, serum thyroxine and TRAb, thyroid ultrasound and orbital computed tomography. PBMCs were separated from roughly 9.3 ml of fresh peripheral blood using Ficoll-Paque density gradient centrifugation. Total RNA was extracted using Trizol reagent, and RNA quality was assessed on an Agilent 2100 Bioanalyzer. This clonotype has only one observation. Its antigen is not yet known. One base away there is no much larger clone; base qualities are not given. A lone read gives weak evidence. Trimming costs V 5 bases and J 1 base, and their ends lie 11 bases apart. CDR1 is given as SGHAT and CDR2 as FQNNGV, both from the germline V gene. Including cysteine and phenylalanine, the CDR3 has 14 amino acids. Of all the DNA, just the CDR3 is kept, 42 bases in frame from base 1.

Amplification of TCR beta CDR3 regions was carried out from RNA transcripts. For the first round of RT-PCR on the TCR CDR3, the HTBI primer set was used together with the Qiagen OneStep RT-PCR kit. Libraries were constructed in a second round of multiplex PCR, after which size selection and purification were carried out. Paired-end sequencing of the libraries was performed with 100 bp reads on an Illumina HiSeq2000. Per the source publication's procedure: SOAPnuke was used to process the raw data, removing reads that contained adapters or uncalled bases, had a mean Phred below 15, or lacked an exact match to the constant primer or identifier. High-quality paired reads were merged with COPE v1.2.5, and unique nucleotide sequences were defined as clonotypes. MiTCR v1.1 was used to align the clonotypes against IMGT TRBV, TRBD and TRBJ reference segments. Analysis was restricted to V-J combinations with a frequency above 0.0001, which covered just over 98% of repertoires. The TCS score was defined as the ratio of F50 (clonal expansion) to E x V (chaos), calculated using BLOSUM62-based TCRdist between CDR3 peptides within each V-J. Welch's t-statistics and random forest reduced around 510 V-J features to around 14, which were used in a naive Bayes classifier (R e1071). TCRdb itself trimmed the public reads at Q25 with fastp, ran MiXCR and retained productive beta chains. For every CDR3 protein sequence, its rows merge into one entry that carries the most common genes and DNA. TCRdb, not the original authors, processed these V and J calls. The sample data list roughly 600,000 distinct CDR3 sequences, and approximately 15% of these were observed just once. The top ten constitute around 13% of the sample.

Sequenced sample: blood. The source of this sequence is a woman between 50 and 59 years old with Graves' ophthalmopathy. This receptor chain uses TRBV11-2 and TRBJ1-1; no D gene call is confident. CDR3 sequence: CASSQGGPNTEAFF. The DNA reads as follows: TGTGCCAGCAGCCAAGGAGGGCCGAACACTGAAGCTTTCTTT.